The 2 T cell receptor beta chains listed next were all sequenced from one sample in a study of CD8 T cell repertoires and HIV-1 epitope variants. The protocol was immunoSEQ multiplex PCR, while the TCRdb copy is restricted to in-frame clones and leaves out a portion. Of some 5,400 clones in the sample, under 70% were seen once. These receptors' antigens are unknown. Sequenced: cultured CD8+ T cells derived from PBMCs. The origin of the receptors is a male donor with HIV.

The J gene is TRBJ2-1, the V gene TRBV7-6; D unclear. The CDR3 loop spans 13 amino acids. Germline values: CDR1 SGHVS, CDR2 FNYEAQ. Trimming cost V 1 base and J 8 bases, with 9 bases left between them. The CDR3 DNA is TGTGCCAGCAGCTTAGAATCAGGATATGAGCAGTTCTTC. Its protein is CASSLESGYEQFF.

Remarks on this clone: The germline gene is not matched at one end of the junction; a read error may be the cause. The V gene is TRBV7-7, the J gene TRBJ2-7; the D is unclear. Germline loops: CDR1 SSHAT, CDR2 FNYEAQ (reference sequence). This CDR3 is 14 amino acids long. The CDR3 sequence: CASSLSGSSYEQYF. The CDR3 region has the DNA TGTGCTAGCAGCTTAAGTGGCAGTTCCTACGAGCAGTACTTC.